Included here is one T cell receptor beta chain sequence, with context. Germline values: CDR1 SGDLS, CDR2 YYNGEE. V lost 0 bases and J lost 0, with 7 bases in between. The CDR3 spans 14 residues. This sample stems from a study of blood T cell repertoires in COVID-19. Original handling: Amplification of reference gene primers was used by the study to estimate nucleated cell counts. Sequenced by immunoSEQ multiplex PCR; TCRdb stores in-frame clones only, minus some. The V and J calls and clone size are taken from that table; D and trimming were inferred from the DNA. The sample records 130,000 to 150,000 clones, around 87% being singletons.

The rearrangement uses TRBV9 and TRBJ2-7; tentatively, D is TRBD2 (5 bases). The sequenced sample consisted of peripheral blood. The receptor was isolated from an older woman with active COVID-19. The CDR3 here is CASSVGTYSYEQYF. For the CDR3, the DNA is TGTGCCAGCAGCGTAGGGACTTACTCCTACGAGCAGTACTTC. The full variable domain, its missing parts supplied by reference TRBV9 and TRBJ2-7, is DSGVTQTPKHLITATGQRVTLRCSPRSGDLSVYWYQQSLDQGLQFLIQYYNGEERAKGNILERFSAQQFPDLHSELNLSSLELGDSALYFCASSVGTYSYEQYFGPGTRLTVT.